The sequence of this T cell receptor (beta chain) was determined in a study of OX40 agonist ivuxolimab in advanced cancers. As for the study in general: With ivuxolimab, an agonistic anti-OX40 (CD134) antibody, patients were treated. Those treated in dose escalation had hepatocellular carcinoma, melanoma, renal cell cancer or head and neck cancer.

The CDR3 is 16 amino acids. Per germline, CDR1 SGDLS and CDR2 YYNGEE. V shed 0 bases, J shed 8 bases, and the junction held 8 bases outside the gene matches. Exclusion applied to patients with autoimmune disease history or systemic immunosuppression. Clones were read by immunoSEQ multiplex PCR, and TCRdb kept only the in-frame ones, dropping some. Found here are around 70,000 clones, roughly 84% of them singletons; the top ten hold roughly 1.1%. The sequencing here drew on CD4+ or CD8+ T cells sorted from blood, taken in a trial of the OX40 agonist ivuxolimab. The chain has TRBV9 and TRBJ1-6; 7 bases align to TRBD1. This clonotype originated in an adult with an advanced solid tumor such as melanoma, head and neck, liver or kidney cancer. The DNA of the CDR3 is TGTGCCAGCAGCGTAGATCCAGGGGGAAGGGATTCACCCCTCCACTTT. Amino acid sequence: CASSVDPGGRDSPLHF.